The clone carrying this T cell receptor (beta chain) has just one count. The data are from a study of blood T cell repertoires in COVID-19. Study-level background: Researchers got acute and convalescent COVID-19 samples from the United States, Italy and Spain. T cells, B-cell-depleted T cells, or PBMCs supplied cDNA or gDNA.

This CDR3 is built from 15 residues. The V segment lost 4 bases and the J segment 5 bases; nucleotides outside the gene matches: 5. Germline loops: CDR1 LGHNA, CDR2 YSLEER. Authors' methods: From reference gene primer amplification, estimates of nucleated cell counts were derived. Some clones are missing from TCRdb's copy, which holds only in-frame ones; the method was immunoSEQ multiplex PCR. That table is the source of V, J and clone size, and D and trimming were worked out from the DNA. The top ten clones hold about 1.5% of a sample with fewer than 200,000 clones, around 83% of them seen once. The sequenced sample was peripheral blood. V and J are TRBV4-3 and TRBJ2-5; 12 bases line up with TRBD2. This sequence was found in a human donor in a cohort sampled during active COVID-19. As DNA, the CDR3 is TGCGCCAGCAGCCCTAGCGGGGGGGCAGGGGAGACCCAGTACTTC. Its protein is CASSPSGGAGETQYF.